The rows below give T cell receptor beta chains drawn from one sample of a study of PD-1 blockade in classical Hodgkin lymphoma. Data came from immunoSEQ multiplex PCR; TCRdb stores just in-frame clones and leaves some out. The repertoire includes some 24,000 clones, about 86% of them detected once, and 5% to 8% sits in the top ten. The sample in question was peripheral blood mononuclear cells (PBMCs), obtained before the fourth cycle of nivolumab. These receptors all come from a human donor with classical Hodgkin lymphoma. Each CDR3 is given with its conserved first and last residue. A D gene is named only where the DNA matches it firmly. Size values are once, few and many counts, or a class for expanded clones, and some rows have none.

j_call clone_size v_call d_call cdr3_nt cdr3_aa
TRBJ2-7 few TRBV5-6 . TGTGCCAGCAGCTTGGCCCATTACGAGCAGTACTTC CASSLAHYEQYF
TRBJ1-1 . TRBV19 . TGTGCCAGTAGTATGGGGACACCCTGGGCTGAAGCTTTCTTT CASSMGTPWAEAFF
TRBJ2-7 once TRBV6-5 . TGTGCCAGCAGTTACGGACAGTCCTACGAGCAGTACTTC CASSYGQSYEQYF
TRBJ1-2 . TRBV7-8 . TGTGCCAGCAGGCCCGGGACCCTCCTGGGCTATGGCTACACCTTC CASRPGTLLGYGYTF
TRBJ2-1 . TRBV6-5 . TGTGCCAGCAGTTACTCGAGTAAAATGAATGAGCAGTTCTTC CASSYSSKMNEQFF
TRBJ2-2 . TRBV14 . TGTGCCAGCAGCCGAGGAACAGGGAACACCGGGGAGCTGTTTTTT CASSRGTGNTGELFF
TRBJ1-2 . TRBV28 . TGTGCCAGCAGTTTTGTCGACAGGAACTATGGCTACACCTTC CASSFVDRNYGYTF
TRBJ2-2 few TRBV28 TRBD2 TGTGCCAGCAGTTTTTGGCGGGAGTCGAACACCGGGGAGCTGTTTTTT CASSFWRESNTGELFF
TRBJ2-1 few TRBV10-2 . TGCGCCAGCAGTGAGAGGGTGAGAAGCGATGAGCAGTTCTTC CASSERVRSDEQFF
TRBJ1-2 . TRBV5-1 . TGCGCCAGCAGCTTGGACAGCTCGTTCTATGGCTACACCTTC CASSLDSSFYGYTF
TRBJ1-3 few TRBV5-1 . TGCGCCAGCAGCCCTCGACCCGGGGGCTCTGGAAACACCATATATTTT CASSPRPGGSGNTIYF
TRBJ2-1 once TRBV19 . TGTGCCAGTAGTATTAGGTTGTGGTACAATGAGCAGTTCTTC CASSIRLWYNEQFF
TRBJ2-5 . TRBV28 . TGTGCCAGCAGTTTACTTGGACAAGGGGGCCAAGAGACCCAGTACTTC CASSLLGQGGQETQYF
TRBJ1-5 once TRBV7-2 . TGTGCCAGCAGCTCGGGACCGAATCAGCCCCAGCATTTT CASSSGPNQPQHF
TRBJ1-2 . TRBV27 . TGTGCCAGCAGTTTATTCGCCACCTATGGCTACACCTTC CASSLFATYGYTF
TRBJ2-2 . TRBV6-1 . TGTGCCAGCAGTGAAGAGGGCTACGGGACCGGGGAGCTGTTTTTT CASSEEGYGTGELFF
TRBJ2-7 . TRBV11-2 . TGTGCCAGCAGCTTACAACTAGCTTACGAGCAGTACTTC CASSLQLAYEQYF
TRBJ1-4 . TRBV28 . TGTGCCAGCAGTTTAAGTTCGGGGGGAACTAATGAAAAACTGTTTTTT CASSLSSGGTNEKLFF
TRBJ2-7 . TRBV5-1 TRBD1 TGCGCCAGCAGCTTGGGTCGGGACAGGTCCTACGAGCAGTACTTC CASSLGRDRSYEQYF
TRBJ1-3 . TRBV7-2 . TGTGCCAGCAGCTTAGGGATAGACACCATATATTTT CASSLGIDTIYF
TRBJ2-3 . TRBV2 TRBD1 TGTGCCAGCAGGAAGACAGGGGGAAGCACAGATACGCAGTATTTT CASRKTGGSTDTQYF
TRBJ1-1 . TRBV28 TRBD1 TGTGCCAGCAGTTTCCCCGGACAGGGGACCGACACTGAAGCTTTCTTT CASSFPGQGTDTEAFF
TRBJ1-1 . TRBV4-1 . TGCGCCAGCAGCCAAGGACCTGGGAGGACTGAAGCTTTCTTT CASSQGPGRTEAFF
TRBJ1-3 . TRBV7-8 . TGTGCCAGCAGCTTAGTCCAGTGGGGAAACACCATATATTTT CASSLVQWGNTIYF
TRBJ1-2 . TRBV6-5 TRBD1 TGTGCCAGCAGCAGACAGGGGACCGGCGGCTACACCTTC CASSRQGTGGYTF
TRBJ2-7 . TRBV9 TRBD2 TGTGCCAGCAGTCCCGGGACTACCTCCTACGAGCAGTACTTC CASSPGTTSYEQYF
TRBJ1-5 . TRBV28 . TGTGCCAGCAGGGACAGTTTTAATCAGCCCCAGCATTTT CASRDSFNQPQHF
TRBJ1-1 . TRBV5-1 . TGCGCCAGCAGCTTCGACCGGGAGTACACTGAAGCTTTCTTT CASSFDREYTEAFF
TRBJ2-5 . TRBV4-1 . TGCGCCAGCAGCCAAGATTCAGGGGCCCAAGAGACCCAGTACTTC CASSQDSGAQETQYF
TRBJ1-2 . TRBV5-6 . TGTGCCAGCAGCTCGGACAACGGATTTGGCTACACCTTC CASSSDNGFGYTF
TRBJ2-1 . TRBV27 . TGTGCCAGCAGTTTTAGCGGAACAATATACAATGAGCAGTTCTTC CASSFSGTIYNEQFF
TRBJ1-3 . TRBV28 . TGTGCCAGCAGTTTATTCCTCTCTGGAAACACCATATATTTT CASSLFLSGNTIYF
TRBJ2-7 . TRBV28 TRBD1 TGTGCCAGCAGTTTACCCTCGACAGGGTCGCTCTACGAGCAGTACTTC CASSLPSTGSLYEQYF